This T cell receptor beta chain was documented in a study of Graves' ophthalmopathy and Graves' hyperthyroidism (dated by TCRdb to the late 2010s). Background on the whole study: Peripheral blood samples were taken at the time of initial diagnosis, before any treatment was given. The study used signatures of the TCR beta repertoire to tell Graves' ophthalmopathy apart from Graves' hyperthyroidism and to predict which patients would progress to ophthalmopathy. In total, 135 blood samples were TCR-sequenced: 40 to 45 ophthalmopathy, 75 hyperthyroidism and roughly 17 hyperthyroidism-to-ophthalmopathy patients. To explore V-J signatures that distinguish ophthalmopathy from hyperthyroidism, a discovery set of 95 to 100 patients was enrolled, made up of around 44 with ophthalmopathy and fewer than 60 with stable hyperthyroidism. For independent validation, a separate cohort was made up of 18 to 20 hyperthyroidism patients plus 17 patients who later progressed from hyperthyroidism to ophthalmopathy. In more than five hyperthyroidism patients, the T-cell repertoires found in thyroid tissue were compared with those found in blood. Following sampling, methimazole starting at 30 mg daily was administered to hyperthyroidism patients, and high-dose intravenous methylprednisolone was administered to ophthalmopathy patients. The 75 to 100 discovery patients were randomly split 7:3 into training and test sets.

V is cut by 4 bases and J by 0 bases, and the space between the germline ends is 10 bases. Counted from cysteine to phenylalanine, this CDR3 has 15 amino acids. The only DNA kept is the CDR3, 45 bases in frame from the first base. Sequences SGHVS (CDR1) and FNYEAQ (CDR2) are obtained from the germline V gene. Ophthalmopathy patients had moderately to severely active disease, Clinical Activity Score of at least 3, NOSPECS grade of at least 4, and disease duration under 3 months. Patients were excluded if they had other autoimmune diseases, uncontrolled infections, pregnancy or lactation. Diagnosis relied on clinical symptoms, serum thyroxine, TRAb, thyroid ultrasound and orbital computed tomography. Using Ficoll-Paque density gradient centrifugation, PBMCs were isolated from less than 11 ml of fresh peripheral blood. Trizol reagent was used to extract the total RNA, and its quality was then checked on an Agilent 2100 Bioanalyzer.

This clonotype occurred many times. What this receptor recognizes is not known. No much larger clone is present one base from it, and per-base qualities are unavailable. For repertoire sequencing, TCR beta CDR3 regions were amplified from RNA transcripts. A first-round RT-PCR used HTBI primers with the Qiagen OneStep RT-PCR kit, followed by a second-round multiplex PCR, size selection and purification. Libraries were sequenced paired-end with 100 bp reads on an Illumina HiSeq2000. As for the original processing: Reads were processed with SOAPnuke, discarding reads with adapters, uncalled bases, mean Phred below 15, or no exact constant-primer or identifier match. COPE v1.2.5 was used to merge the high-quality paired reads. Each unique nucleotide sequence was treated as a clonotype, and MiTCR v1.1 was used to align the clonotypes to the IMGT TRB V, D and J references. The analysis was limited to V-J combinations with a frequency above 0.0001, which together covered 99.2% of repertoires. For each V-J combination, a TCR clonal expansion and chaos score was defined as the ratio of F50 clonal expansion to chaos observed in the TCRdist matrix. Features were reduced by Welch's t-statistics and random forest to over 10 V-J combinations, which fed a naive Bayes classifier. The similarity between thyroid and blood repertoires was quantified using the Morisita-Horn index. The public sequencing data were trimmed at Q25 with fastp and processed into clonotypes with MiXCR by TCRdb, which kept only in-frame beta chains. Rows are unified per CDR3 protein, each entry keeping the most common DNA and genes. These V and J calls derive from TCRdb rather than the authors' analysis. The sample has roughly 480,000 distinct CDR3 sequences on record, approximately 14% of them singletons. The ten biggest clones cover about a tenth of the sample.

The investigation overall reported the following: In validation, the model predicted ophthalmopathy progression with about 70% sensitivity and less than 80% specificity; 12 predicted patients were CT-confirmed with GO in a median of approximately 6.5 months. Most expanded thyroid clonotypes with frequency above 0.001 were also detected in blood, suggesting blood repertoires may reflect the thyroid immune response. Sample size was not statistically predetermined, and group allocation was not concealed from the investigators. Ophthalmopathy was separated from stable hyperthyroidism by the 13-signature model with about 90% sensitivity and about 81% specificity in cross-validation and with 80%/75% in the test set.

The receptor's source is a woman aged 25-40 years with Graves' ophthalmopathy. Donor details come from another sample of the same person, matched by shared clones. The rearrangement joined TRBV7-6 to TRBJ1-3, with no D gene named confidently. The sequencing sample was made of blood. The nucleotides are TGTGCCAGCAGCTCGGACGAAACCTCTGGAAACACCATATATTTT. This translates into CASSSDETSGNTIYF.